These 13 T cell receptor beta chains originate from one sample sequenced in a study of CD8 T cells in ankylosing spondylitis. Study-wide points: In ankylosing spondylitis blood, a motif of 7 to 9 highly homologous TCR beta variants appeared characteristic.

No antigen has been identified for these receptors. TCRdb called the 5' RACE reads again in MiXCR, with one record for every CDR3 protein. Of roughly 700,000 distinct CDR3 sequences listed, 15% to 20% were seen once; the top ten hold 15% to 20%. What was sequenced was blood, either unsorted or a sorted T cell fraction (not recorded which). All receptors derive from a male donor with ankylosing spondylitis.

V usage is TRBV5-1 and J usage is TRBJ1-2; D may be TRBD1 (5 bases). This CDR3 contains 14 residues. Looked up from germline, CDR1 is SGHRS and CDR2 is YFSETQ. The ends were cut back, 1 base at V and 4 bases at J, with 11 bases in the middle. Here the CDR3 DNA reads TGCGCCAGCAGCTTGTGGGGCTCCCTCTATGGCTACACCTTC. This sequence encodes CASSLWGSLYGYTF.

This clonotype was detected a few times. This chain joins TRBV4-3 and TRBJ2-2; D not certain. This CDR3 contains 16 residues. Germline CDR1 LGHNA, CDR2 YSLEER. Trimming removed 0 bases from V and 8 bases from J, with 16 bases in between. CDR3 sequence: CASSQDAGPTWGELFF. CDR3 coding DNA: TGCGCCAGCAGCCAAGACGCAGGACCCACCTGGGGGGAGCTGTTTTTT.

The chain carries TRBV12-3 or TRBV12-4 and TRBJ1-5; unclear D gene. The CDR3 has 13 residues. V lost 3 bases and J lost 7, with 10 bases in between. The CDR3 nucleotides read TGTGCCAGCAGTTTTGCGGGATGGCAGCCCCAGCATTTT. Its translation is CASSFAGWQPQHF.

V is TRBV7-8 and J is TRBJ1-5, with 8 bases matching TRBD1. This CDR3 is built from 18 residues. CDR1 SGHVS and CDR2 FQNEAQ come from the germline V gene. The trim removed 2 bases at V and 0 bases at J, leaving 9 bases unmatched. CDR3 in DNA: TGTGCCAGCAGCTTAAACCAAGCAGGGGGCCTTAGCAATCAGCCCCAGCATTTT. This sequence encodes CASSLNQAGGLSNQPQHF.

The gene calls are TRBV29-1 and TRBJ2-1; D possibly corresponds to TRBD2 (6 bases). Trimming removed 1 base from V and 5 bases from J, with 12 bases in between. The CDR3 has 14 amino acids. The germline CDR1 and CDR2 sequences are SQVTM and ANQGSEA. The CDR3 loop is CSVEGAGADNEQFF. CDR3 nucleotide sequence: TGCAGCGTTGAAGGAGCGGGTGCGGACAATGAGCAGTTCTTC.

This clonotype was seen more than once but under ten times. The V call is TRBV12-3 or TRBV12-4, the J call TRBJ2-1; 13 bases align to TRBD2. The CDR3 totals 15 residues. V was clipped by 6 bases and J by 4 bases; unmatched bases: 3. The CDR3 DNA reads TGTGCCAGCAGGACTAGCGGGAGGAGGTACAATGAGCAGTTCTTC. It translates to CASRTSGRRYNEQFF.

J is TRBJ2-1 and V is TRBV12-3 or TRBV12-4; D is possibly TRBD2 (6 bases). The V gene lost 7 bases and the J gene lost 7 bases, with 14 bases spanning the gap. This CDR3 has 13 amino acids. The CDR3 spells CASTKGLRNEQFF. The CDR3, as DNA: TGTGCCAGCACCAAGGGACTCAGGAATGAGCAGTTCTTC.

The chain links TRBV29-1 to TRBJ2-1, with 7 bases aligning to TRBD2. This CDR3 spans 17 amino acids. Germline V CDR1 and CDR2: SQVTM, ANQGSEA. V lost 6 bases and J lost 0; bases outside the gene matches: 14. CDR3 nucleotide sequence: TGCAGCGTCGTTCTTAGGGCTAGCGGTATCTCCTACAATGAGCAGTTCTTC. Protein sequence: CSVVLRASGISYNEQFF.

In its sample, this clonotype was seen a few times. The chain uses TRBV5-5 and TRBJ1-3; 10 bases fit TRBD1. CDR3 length equals 14 residues. Germline lookup yields CDR1 SGHKS and CDR2 YYEKEE (reference sequence). The V gene end was trimmed by 6 bases and the J gene end by 8 bases; junction bases not matched to a gene: 8. The CDR3: CASTATGGGYTIYF. The CDR3 region has the DNA TGTGCCAGCACAGCGACAGGGGGCGGATACACCATATATTTT.

The gene calls are TRBV18 and TRBJ2-7; 10 bases line up with TRBD1. This CDR3 has 17 amino acids. The germline V gene has CDR1 KGHSH and CDR2 LQKENI. V trimming: 0 bases; J trimming: 2 bases; junction bases outside the gene matches: 7. The CDR3 DNA is TGTGCCAGCTCACCACCGCGGGGGACAGGGGAAACCTACGAGCAGTACTTC. The encoded protein is CASSPPRGTGETYEQYF.

This clonotype was seen more than once but under ten times. The rearrangement links TRBV2 to TRBJ2-3; possibly TRBD2 for D (6 bases). Per germline, CDR1 SNHLY and CDR2 FYNNEI. The V end lost 7 bases, the J end lost 2 bases, and 10 bases lay between the germline ends. The CDR3 has 13 residues. Written as DNA, the CDR3 is TGTGCCAGCAACCGCGGGGACACAGATACGCAGTATTTT. Translated, it gives CASNRGDTDTQYF.

In its sample, this clonotype was seen a few times. CDR3 sequence: CATSRDLRAGLHTDTQYF. The CDR3 DNA sequence: TGTGCCACCAGCAGAGATCTCCGGGCCGGACTCCACACAGATACGCAGTATTTT. The V and J genes are TRBV15 and TRBJ2-3, with D perhaps TRBD2 (5 bases). Trimming removed 0 bases at V and 2 bases at J, with 18 bases between. Looked up from germline, CDR1 is LNHNV and CDR2 is YYDKDF (reference sequence). The CDR3 is 18 residues long.

The rearrangement uses TRBV29-1 and TRBJ2-2, with D possibly being TRBD2 (5 bases). Trimming cost V 7 bases and J 1 base, with 22 bases left between them. CDR1 and CDR2 (germline): SQVTM, ANQGSEA. The CDR3 is 17 amino acids. The CDR3 protein is CSARRGGGQKNTGELFF. CDR3 coding DNA: TGCAGCGCCCGTCGCGGCGGCGGGCAGAAGAACACCGGGGAGCTGTTTTTT.